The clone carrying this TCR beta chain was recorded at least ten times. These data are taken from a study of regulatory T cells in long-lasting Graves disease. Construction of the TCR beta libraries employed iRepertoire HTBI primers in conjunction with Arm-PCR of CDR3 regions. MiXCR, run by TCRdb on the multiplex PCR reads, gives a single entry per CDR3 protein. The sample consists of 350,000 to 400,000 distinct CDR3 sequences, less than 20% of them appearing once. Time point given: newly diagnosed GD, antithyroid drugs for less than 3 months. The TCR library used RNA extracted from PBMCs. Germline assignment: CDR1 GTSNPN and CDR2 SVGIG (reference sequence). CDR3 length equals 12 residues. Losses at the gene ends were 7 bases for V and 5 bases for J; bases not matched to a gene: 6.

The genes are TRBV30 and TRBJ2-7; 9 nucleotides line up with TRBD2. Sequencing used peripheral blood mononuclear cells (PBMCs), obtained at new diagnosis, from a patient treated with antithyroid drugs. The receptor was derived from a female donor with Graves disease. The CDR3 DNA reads TGTGCCTTCTCCCTAGCGGGAAACGAGCAGTACTTC. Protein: CAFSLAGNEQYF.